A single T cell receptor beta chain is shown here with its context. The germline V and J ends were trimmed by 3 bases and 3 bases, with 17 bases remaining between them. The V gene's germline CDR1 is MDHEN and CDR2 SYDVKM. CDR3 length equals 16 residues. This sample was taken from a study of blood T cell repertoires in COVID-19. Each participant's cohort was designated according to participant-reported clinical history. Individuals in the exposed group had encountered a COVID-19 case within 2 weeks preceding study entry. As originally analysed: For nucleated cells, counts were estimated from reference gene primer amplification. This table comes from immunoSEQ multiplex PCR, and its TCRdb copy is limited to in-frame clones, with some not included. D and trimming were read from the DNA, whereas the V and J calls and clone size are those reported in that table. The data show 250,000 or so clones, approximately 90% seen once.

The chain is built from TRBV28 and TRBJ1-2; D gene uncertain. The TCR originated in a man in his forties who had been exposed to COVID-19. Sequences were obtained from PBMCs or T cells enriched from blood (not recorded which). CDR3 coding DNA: TGTGCCAGCAGTTTTTTACTCCCACGCCAAGACTATGGCTACACCTTC. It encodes CASSFLLPRQDYGYTF.